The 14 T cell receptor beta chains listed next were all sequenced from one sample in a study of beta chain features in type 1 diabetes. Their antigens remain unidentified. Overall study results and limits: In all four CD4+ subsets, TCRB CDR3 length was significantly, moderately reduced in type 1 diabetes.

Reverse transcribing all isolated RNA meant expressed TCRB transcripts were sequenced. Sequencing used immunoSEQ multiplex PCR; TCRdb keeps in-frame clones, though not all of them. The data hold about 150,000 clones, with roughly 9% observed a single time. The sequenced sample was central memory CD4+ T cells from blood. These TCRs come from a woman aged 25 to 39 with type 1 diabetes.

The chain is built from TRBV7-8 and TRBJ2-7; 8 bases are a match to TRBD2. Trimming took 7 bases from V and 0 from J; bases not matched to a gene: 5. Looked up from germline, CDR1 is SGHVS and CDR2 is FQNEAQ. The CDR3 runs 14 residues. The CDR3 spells CASKAGVISYEQYF. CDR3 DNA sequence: TGTGCCAGCAAAGCGGGAGTTATCTCCTACGAGCAGTACTTC.

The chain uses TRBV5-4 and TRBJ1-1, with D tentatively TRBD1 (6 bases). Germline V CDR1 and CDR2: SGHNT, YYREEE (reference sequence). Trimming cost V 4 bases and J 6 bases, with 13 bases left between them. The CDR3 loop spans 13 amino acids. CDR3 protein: CASSVDRSAEAFF. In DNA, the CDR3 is TGTGCCAGCAGCGTCGACAGGAGCGCTGAAGCTTTCTTT.

As DNA, the CDR3 is TGTGCCAGCAGCCTTACAGATACGCAGTATTTT. Translating gives CASSLTDTQYF. This sequence joins TRBV5-4 and TRBJ2-3; no reliable D call. The CDR3 runs 11 residues. Trimming stripped 4 bases from V and 3 bases from J, with 3 bases between. Per the germline V gene, CDR1 is SGHNT and CDR2 is YYREEE (reference sequence).

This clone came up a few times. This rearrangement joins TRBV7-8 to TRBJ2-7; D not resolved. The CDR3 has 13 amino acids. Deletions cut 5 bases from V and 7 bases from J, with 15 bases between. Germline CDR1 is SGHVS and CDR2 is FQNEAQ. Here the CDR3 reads CASSPGLRFEQYF. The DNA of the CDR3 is TGTGCCAGCAGCCCCGGTCTTCGGTTTGAGCAGTACTTC.

The CDR3 sequence: CSVGTGEETQYF. The CDR3 DNA reads TGCAGCGTTGGGACAGGGGAAGAGACCCAGTACTTC. V is TRBV29-1 and J is TRBJ2-5; 9 bases align to TRBD1. Germline V CDR1 and CDR2: SQVTM, ANQGSEA. V was clipped by 4 bases and J by 3 bases; unmatched bases: 0. This CDR3 spans 12 amino acids.

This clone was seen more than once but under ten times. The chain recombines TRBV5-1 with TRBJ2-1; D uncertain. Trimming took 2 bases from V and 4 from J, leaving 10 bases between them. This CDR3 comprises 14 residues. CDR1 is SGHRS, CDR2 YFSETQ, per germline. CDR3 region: CASSLAPTYNEQFF. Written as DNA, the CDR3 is TGCGCCAGCAGCTTAGCGCCGACTTACAATGAGCAGTTCTTC.

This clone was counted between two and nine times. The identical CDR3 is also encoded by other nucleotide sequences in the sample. CDR3: CASSRTGETQYF. CDR3 bases: TGTGCCAGCAGTCGTACTGGAGAGACCCAGTACTTC. The genes are TRBV9 and TRBJ2-5, with D unclear. Trimming stripped 5 bases from V and 4 bases from J, with 9 bases between. The CDR3 loop spans 12 amino acids. Per the germline V gene, CDR1 is SGDLS and CDR2 is YYNGEE.

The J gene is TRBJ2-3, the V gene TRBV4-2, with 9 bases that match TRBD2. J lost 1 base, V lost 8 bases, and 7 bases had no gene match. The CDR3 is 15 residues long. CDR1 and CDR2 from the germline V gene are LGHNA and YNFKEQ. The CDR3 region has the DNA TGTGCCAGCGGTATAGCGGGAGCCGGCACAGATACGCAGTATTTT. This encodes CASGIAGAGTDTQYF.

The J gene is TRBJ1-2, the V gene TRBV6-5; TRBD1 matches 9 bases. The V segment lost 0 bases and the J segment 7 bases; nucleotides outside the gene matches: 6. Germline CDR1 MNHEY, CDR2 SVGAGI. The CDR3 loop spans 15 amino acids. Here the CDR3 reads CASSYSRTGEVGYTF. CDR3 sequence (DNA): TGTGCCAGCAGTTACTCCCGGACAGGGGAGGTTGGCTACACCTTC.

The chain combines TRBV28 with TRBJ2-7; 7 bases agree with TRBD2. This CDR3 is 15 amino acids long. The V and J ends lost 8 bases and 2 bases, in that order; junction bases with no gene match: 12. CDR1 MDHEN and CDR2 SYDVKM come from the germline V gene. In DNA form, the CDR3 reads TGTGCCAGCCTGGGCGGGGACGGGAGGCCCTACGAGCAGTACTTC. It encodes CASLGGDGRPYEQYF.

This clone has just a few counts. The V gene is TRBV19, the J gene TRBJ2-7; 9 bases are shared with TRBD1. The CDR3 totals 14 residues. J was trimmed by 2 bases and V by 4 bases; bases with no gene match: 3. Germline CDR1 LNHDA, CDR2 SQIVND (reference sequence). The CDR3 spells CASSTWDRAYEQYF. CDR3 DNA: TGTGCCAGTAGTACCTGGGACAGGGCCTACGAGCAGTACTTC. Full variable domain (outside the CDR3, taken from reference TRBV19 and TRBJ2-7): DGGITQSPKYLFRKEGQNVTLSCEQNLNHDAMYWYRQDPGQGLRLIYYSQIVNDFQKGDIAEGYSVSREKKESFPLTVTSAQKNPTAFYLCASSTWDRAYEQYFGPGTRLTVT.

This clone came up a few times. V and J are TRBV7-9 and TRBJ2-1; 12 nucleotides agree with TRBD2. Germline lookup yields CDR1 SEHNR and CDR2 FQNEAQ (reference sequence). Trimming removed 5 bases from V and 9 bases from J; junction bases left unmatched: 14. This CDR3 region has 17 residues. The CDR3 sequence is CASSLLAGGRVVLEQFF. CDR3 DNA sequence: TGTGCCAGCAGCCTGCTAGCGGGAGGGCGAGTCGTTCTTGAGCAGTTCTTC.

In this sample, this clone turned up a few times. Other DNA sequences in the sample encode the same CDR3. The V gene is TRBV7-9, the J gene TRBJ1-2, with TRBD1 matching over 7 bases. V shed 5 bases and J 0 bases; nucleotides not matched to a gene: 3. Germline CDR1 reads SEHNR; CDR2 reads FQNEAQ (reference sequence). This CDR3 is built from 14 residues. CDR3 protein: CASSLGQANYGYTF. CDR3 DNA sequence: TGTGCCAGCAGCCTCGGACAGGCTAACTATGGCTACACCTTC.

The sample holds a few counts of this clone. The CDR3 protein is CASEVPGYNEQFF. The DNA for the CDR3 is TGTGCCTCCGAGGTTCCGGGCTACAATGAGCAGTTCTTC. The chain links TRBV6-5 to TRBJ2-1; no firm D call. CDR1 and CDR2 (germline): MNHEY, SVGAGI. Trimming took off 11 bases at V and 3 bases at J, with 14 bases between the two ends. The CDR3 runs to 13 residues.